Below, 27 T cell receptor beta chains from the same sample are listed, as sequenced in a study of cytomegalovirus exposure and HLA in healthy donors. PCR amplification relied on 60 Vbeta primers (plus 13 Jbeta primers). The table came from immunoSEQ multiplex PCR; TCRdb's copy has only in-frame clones and leaves some out. Among 75,000 to 95,000 clones listed, 50% to 80% were seen once. The sample consisted of PBMCs. The receptor set was obtained from a man aged 25 to 40 in good health and CMV-seronegative.

The chain employs TRBV5-1 and TRBJ2-5; TRBD2 agrees at 8 bases. Germline V CDR1 and CDR2: SGHRS, YFSETQ. The CDR3 totals 16 residues. The J segment lost 5 bases and the V segment lost 4 bases, leaving 13 bases of the junction unmatched. For the CDR3, the DNA is TGCGCCAGCAGCCAAACCGGGGGGGCCGCGCGGGAGACCCAGTACTTC. This gives the protein CASSQTGGAARETQYF. The entire variable domain, with the rest obtained from reference TRBV5-1 and TRBJ2-5, is as follows: KAGVTQTPRYLIKTRGQQVTLSCSPISGHRSVSWYQQTPGQGLQFLFEYFSETQRNKGNFPGRFSGRQFSNSRSEMNVSTLELGDSALYLCASSQTGGAARETQYFGPGTRLLVL.

The chain uses TRBV6-6 and TRBJ1-3; tentative D call: TRBD1 (6 bases). V was shortened by 2 bases and J by 4 bases, with 15 bases between the two germline ends. CDR3 size: 16 residues. CDR1 and CDR2 from the germline V gene are MNHNY and SVGAGI (reference sequence). Here the CDR3 reads CASSYPLTGQGNTIYF. In DNA, the CDR3 is TGTGCCAGCAGTTACCCTCTTACTGGACAGGGAAACACCATATATTTT.

CDR3 bases: TGTGCCAGCAGGCCTACAGGGGTCTATAATTCACCCCTCCACTTT. Translation gives CASRPTGVYNSPLHF. The chain carries TRBV6-6 and TRBJ1-6; 7 bases map to TRBD1. V lost 6 bases and J lost 3; bases outside the gene matches: 5. Germline V gene data show CDR1 as MNHNY and CDR2 as SVGAGI (reference sequence). This CDR3 spans 15 amino acids.

This clone was detected a few times. The rearrangement uses TRBV27 and TRBJ2-5; 8 nucleotides line up with TRBD2. Germline-derived CDR1 and CDR2 are MNHEY and SMNVEV (reference sequence). V trimming: 8 bases; J trimming: 3 bases; junction bases outside the gene matches: 11. The CDR3 contains 15 residues. The CDR3 DNA follows: TGTGCCAGCGGAAGTTGGGGACTAGGAGAAGAGACCCAGTACTTC. Translation: CASGSWGLGEETQYF.

This chain connects TRBV10-1 to TRBJ2-5; 8 bases are shared with TRBD2. The J segment lost 3 bases and the V segment lost 0 bases, leaving 12 bases of the junction unmatched. This CDR3 spans 18 amino acids. From germline, CDR1 is WNHNN and CDR2 SYGVQD (reference sequence). CDR3 nucleotides: TGCGCCAGCAGTGAGTCGGGCGGGACTAGGGGCCCCAAAGAGACCCAGTACTTC. It codes for CASSESGGTRGPKETQYF.

The V and J genes are TRBV28 and TRBJ1-2; TRBD1 matches at 8 bases. The CDR3 contains 16 residues. Unmatched junction bases numbered 9, after V lost 6 bases and J lost 0 bases. The germline CDR1 and CDR2 sequences are MDHEN and SYDVKM. CDR3 sequence reads: CASSTVGTGPNYGYTF. DNA of the CDR3: TGTGCCAGCAGCACCGTGGGGACAGGCCCTAACTATGGCTACACCTTC.

The sample holds a few counts of this clone. V and J are TRBV15 and TRBJ1-5; D is perhaps TRBD1 (5 bases). This CDR3 has 14 residues. V dropped 3 bases and J dropped 6 bases, with 12 bases sitting between them. CDR1 is LNHNV and CDR2 is YYDKDF in the germline V gene (reference sequence). The CDR3 DNA follows: TGTGCCACCAGCAGGGCGATGACAGCTCAGCCCCAGCATTTT. It codes for CATSRAMTAQPQHF. Full variable domain (rest looked up from reference TRBV15 and TRBJ1-5): DAMVIQNPRYQVTQFGKPVTLSCSQTLNHNVMYWYQQKSSQAPKLLFHYYDKDFNNEADTPDNFQSRRPNTSFCFLDIRSPGLGDTAMYLCATSRAMTAQPQHFGDGTRLSIL.

The rearrangement uses TRBV9 and TRBJ2-1; tentative D call: TRBD2 (5 bases). This CDR3 has 15 residues. Germline lookup yields CDR1 SGDLS and CDR2 YYNGEE. Trimming cost V 3 bases and J 3 bases, with 13 bases left between them. CDR3: CASSAKIGVYNEQFF. The CDR3 DNA is TGTGCCAGCAGCGCCAAAATCGGGGTCTACAATGAGCAGTTCTTC.

J is TRBJ1-1 and V is TRBV18, with a weak D call TRBD1 (5 bases). The germline CDR1 and CDR2 sequences are KGHSH and LQKENI. V lost 2 bases to trimming and J lost 4 bases, with 8 bases between them. This CDR3 region has 13 residues. In DNA form, the CDR3 reads TGTGCCAGCTCACCATCGGGGGGCACTGAAGCTTTCTTT. Residues: CASSPSGGTEAFF. The entire variable domain, with the rest obtained from reference TRBV18 and TRBJ1-1, is as follows: NAGVMQNPRHLVRRRGQEARLRCSPMKGHSHVYWYRQLPEEGLKFMVYLQKENIIDESGMPKERFSAEFPKEGPSILRIQQVVRGDSAAYFCASSPSGGTEAFFGQGTRLTVV.

This clone appeared a few times. V and J are TRBV4-2 and TRBJ1-1, with 8 bases matching TRBD1. Germline-derived CDR1 and CDR2 are LGHNA and YNFKEQ. With V trimmed by 4 bases and J by 6 bases, 4 bases remained unmatched. The CDR3 totals 13 residues. DNA for the CDR3: TGTGCCAGCAGCCCGACAGGGGAGGCTGAAGCTTTCTTT. It translates to CASSPTGEAEAFF.

The V and J genes are TRBV6-1 and TRBJ2-3, with a tentative D call TRBD1 (5 bases). Trimming shortened V by 4 bases and J by 3 bases, and 8 bases separated the two germline ends. The CDR3 is 13 residues long. Germline V gene lookup returns CDR1 MNHNS and CDR2 SASEGT. The CDR3 coding sequence is TGTGCCAGCAGTGGACAGAGTACAGATACGCAGTATTTT. Its protein is CASSGQSTDTQYF.

The chain combines TRBV11-2 with TRBJ2-3; D remains unclear. V lost 1 base to trimming and J lost 0 bases, with 5 bases between them. The CDR3 spans 14 residues. CDR1 and CDR2 from the germline V gene are SGHAT and FQNNGV. The CDR3 sequence is CASSLGASTDTQYF. The CDR3, as DNA: TGTGCCAGCAGCTTAGGAGCTAGCACAGATACGCAGTATTTT.

V gene TRBV28 combines with J gene TRBJ2-5; D gene uncertain. CDR1 and CDR2 from the germline V gene are MDHEN and SYDVKM. The germline V and J ends were trimmed by 7 bases and 3 bases, with 15 bases remaining between them. The CDR3 has 14 amino acids. In DNA, the CDR3 is TGTGCCAGCATGGGCTTTCCCAAAGAAGAGACCCAGTACTTC. Translating gives CASMGFPKEETQYF.

This clone has a single count. The V gene is TRBV7-2, the J gene TRBJ1-6; D uncertain. Germline CDR1 is SGHTA and CDR2 is FQGNSA. V was cut by 10 bases and J by 7 bases, with 17 bases left in between. This CDR3 is 14 amino acids long. In nucleotides, the CDR3 is TGTGCCACCGCGGTTGGTTTGATAAATTCACCCCTCCACTTT. Translated: CATAVGLINSPLHF.

This clone was seen a few times. The sample holds other DNA sequences that translate to the same CDR3. The chain combines TRBV6-4 with TRBJ2-1, with 10 bases identical to TRBD2. The junction had 0 bases not matched to a gene; V was cut back by 0 bases and J by 4 bases. Germline values: CDR1 MRHNA, CDR2 SNTAGT. The CDR3 sequence is 15 residues long. The CDR3 here is CASSDSTSGYNEQFF. CDR3 DNA sequence: TGTGCCAGCAGTGACTCGACTAGCGGGTACAATGAGCAGTTCTTC.

A few counts support this clone. The rearrangement uses TRBV28 and TRBJ2-5, with TRBD1 matching 8 bases. The better agreement between TRBJ2-7 and the DNA end casts doubt on the J call. The CDR3 is 15 residues long. Germline CDR1 is MDHEN and CDR2 is SYDVKM. The CDR3 loop reads CASSLEQGAGYEQYF. The CDR3 nucleotides read TGTGCCAGCAGTTTAGAGCAGGGGGCAGGCTACGAGCAGTACTTC.

The chain uses TRBV19 and TRBJ2-3, with a possible D match to TRBD2 (6 bases). Trimming removed 1 base from V and 1 base from J, with 12 bases in between. The CDR3 sequence is 16 residues long. Germline V CDR1 and CDR2: LNHDA, SQIVND (reference sequence). The CDR3 protein is CASSIGRGWGTDTQYF. CDR3 DNA: TGTGCCAGTAGTATAGGGCGGGGTTGGGGCACAGATACGCAGTATTTT.

V gene TRBV4-1 combines with J gene TRBJ2-7, with D tentatively TRBD2 (5 bases). The germline V gene has CDR1 MGHRA and CDR2 YSYEKL. CDR3 length: 15 residues. V dropped 10 bases and J dropped 1 base, with 20 bases sitting between them. CDR3 loop: CANTPLGWTSYEQYF. CDR3 nucleotide sequence: TGCGCCAACACCCCCCTAGGGTGGACTTCCTACGAGCAGTACTTC.

This sequence joins TRBV2 and TRBJ2-5; D might be TRBD1 (5 bases). Germline CDR1 SNHLY, CDR2 FYNNEI. Trimming took off 6 bases at V and 7 bases at J, with 9 bases between the two ends. The CDR3 is made up of 11 amino acids. The CDR3 sequence: CASRQEATQYF. The CDR3 nucleotides are TGTGCCAGCAGACAGGAAGCGACCCAGTACTTC.

In this sample, this clone turned up a few times. This CDR3 is CASNSRPQEVPRHTF. The DNA of the CDR3 is TGTGCCAGCAACTCGCGGCCCCAAGAGGTCCCCCGGCACACCTTC. This rearrangement joins TRBV6-5 to TRBJ1-2; D is unclear. The CDR3 spans 15 residues. Germline CDR1 is MNHEY and CDR2 is SVGAGI. V was cut by 7 bases and J by 12 bases, with 27 bases left in between.

CDR3 in amino acids: CASTRADSNQPQHF. DNA of the CDR3: TGTGCCAGCACGAGGGCGGATAGCAATCAGCCCCAGCATTTT. The V call is TRBV2, the J call TRBJ1-5; no clear D. The length of the CDR3 is 14 residues. V dropped 7 bases and J dropped 0 bases, with 10 bases sitting between them. The V gene's germline CDR1 is SNHLY and CDR2 FYNNEI.

The chain carries TRBV23-1 and TRBJ2-1, with 8 bases aligning to TRBD2. TRBV23-1 is filed as an ORF, its function uncertain. CDR3 length: 15 residues. With V trimmed by 6 bases and J by 4 bases, 8 bases remained unmatched. CDR3 loop: CASRKERGRYNEQFF. The CDR3 bases are TGCGCCAGCAGAAAAGAGCGGGGGCGGTACAATGAGCAGTTCTTC.

This clone has just a few counts. The chain has TRBV4-2 and TRBJ2-7; 7 nucleotides agree with TRBD2. The CDR3 contains 14 residues. Germline-derived CDR1 and CDR2 are LGHNA and YNFKEQ. With 1 base clipped from V and 5 bases from J, the junction kept 5 bases outside the gene matches. The CDR3 region is CASSQVGGRDEQYF. The CDR3 DNA follows: TGTGCCAGCAGCCAAGTGGGAGGGCGGGACGAGCAGTACTTC.

The genes are TRBV6-5 and TRBJ2-4; D unclear. The germline V gene encodes CDR1 MNHEY and CDR2 SVGAGI. The CDR3 extends over 14 amino acids. V was cut by 4 bases and J by 0 bases, with 7 bases left in between. As DNA, the CDR3 is TGTGCCAGCAGTTTCAGACTAGCCAAAAACATTCAGTACTTC. It codes for CASSFRLAKNIQYF.

The chain recombines TRBV6-4 with TRBJ2-4; 8 bases match TRBD2. CDR1 is MRHNA and CDR2 is SNTAGT in the germline V gene. This CDR3 has 16 residues. The V segment lost 8 bases and the J segment 2 bases; nucleotides outside the gene matches: 11. The CDR3, as DNA: TGTGCCAGCGTGGATGGGCGGGAGGTGTCCAAAAACATTCAGTACTTC. Translation: CASVDGREVSKNIQYF.

The V call is TRBV7-9, the J call TRBJ1-4, with D possibly TRBD1 on 5 matching bases. Germline values: CDR1 SEHNR, CDR2 FQNEAQ (reference sequence). Trimming stripped 2 bases from V and 13 bases from J, with 14 bases between. This CDR3 contains 13 residues. The CDR3 spells CASSLSGRYGLFF. CDR3 coding DNA: TGTGCCAGCAGCTTATCAGGGAGGTACGGACTGTTTTTT. Complete variable domain (other parts from reference TRBV7-9 and TRBJ1-4): DTGVSQNPRHKITKRGQNVTFRCDPISEHNRLYWYRQTLGQGPEFLTYFQNEAQLEKSRLLSDRFSAERPKGSFSTLEIQRTEQGDSAMYLCASSLSGRYGLFFGSGTQLSVL.

V usage is TRBV10-2 and J usage is TRBJ2-7; TRBD2 agrees at 7 bases. CDR3 length: 14 amino acids. Germline assignment: CDR1 WSHSY and CDR2 SAAADI. J was trimmed by 5 bases and V by 2 bases; bases with no gene match: 6. DNA of the CDR3: TGCGCCAGCAGTGAGCCGGGAGGAATAAACGAGCAGTACTTC. It codes for CASSEPGGINEQYF.